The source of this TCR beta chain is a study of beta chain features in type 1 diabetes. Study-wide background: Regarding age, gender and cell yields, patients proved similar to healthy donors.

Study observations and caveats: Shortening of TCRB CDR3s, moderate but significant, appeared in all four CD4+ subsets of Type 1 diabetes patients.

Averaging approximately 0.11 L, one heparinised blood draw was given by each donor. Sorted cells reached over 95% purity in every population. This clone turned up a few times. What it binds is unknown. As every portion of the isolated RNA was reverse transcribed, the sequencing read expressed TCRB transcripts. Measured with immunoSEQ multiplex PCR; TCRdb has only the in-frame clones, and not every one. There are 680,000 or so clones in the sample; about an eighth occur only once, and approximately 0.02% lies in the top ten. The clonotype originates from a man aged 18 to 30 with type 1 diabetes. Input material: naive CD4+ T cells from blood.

This CDR3 reads CASSLGGNQETQYF. CDR3 sequence (DNA): TGTGCCAGCAGCTTGGGGGGGAACCAAGAGACCCAGTACTTC. The chain employs TRBV7-2 and TRBJ2-5, with 7 bases fitting TRBD2. From germline, CDR1 is SGHTA and CDR2 FQGNSA. The trim removed 3 bases at V and 0 bases at J, leaving 1 base unmatched. The CDR3 sequence is 14 residues long.